Presented here are 21 T cell receptor beta chains from one specimen sequenced in a study of T cell responses to AZD1222 COVID-19 vaccine. Method: immunoSEQ multiplex PCR; TCRdb's copy keeps in-frame clones and lacks some. The sample contains 200,000 or so clones, around 87% of which appear only once. The sample was peripheral blood, taken on day 0 of MenACWY control vaccination. Receptors originate from an adult in good health.

This clone appeared once. This chain joins TRBV9 and TRBJ2-5; the D call may be TRBD1 or TRBD2 (5 bases each). Germline values: CDR1 SGDLS, CDR2 YYNGEE. Deletions cut 3 bases from V and 3 bases from J, with 18 bases between. The CDR3 spans 16 residues. The CDR3 coding sequence is TGTGCCAGCAGCGGTAGGGGACCAGGGTCGGAAGAGACCCAGTACTTC. This translates into CASSGRGPGSEETQYF.

V usage is TRBV10-1 and J usage is TRBJ2-6; 11 bases map to TRBD2. The junction had 7 bases not matched to a gene; V was cut back by 6 bases and J by 0 bases. The CDR3 spans 18 residues. Germline assignment: CDR1 WNHNN and CDR2 SYGVQD (reference sequence). CDR3 DNA: TGCGCCAGCAGCATTAGCGGGAGGGAAAACTCTGGGGCCAACGTCCTGACTTTC. Amino acid sequence: CASSISGRENSGANVLTF.

The chain couples TRBV9 to TRBJ2-6; 16 nucleotides line up with TRBD2. This CDR3 is built from 19 residues. CDR1 and CDR2 from the germline V gene are SGDLS and YYNGEE. The V segment lost 4 bases and the J segment 3 bases; nucleotides outside the gene matches: 7. This CDR3 is CASSPPGTSGGDGANVLTF. The CDR3 DNA is TGTGCCAGCAGCCCGCCGGGGACTAGCGGGGGGGATGGGGCCAACGTCCTGACTTTC.

The chain employs TRBV7-2 and TRBJ2-6; D not certain. The germline CDR1 and CDR2 sequences are SGHTA and FQGNSA. With 2 bases removed from V and 0 bases from J, the gap between germline ends came to 2 bases. The CDR3 covers 14 residues. The DNA for the CDR3 is TGTGCCAGCAGCTTAACCTCTGGGGCCAACGTCCTGACTTTC. It codes for CASSLTSGANVLTF.

This clone appeared once. The J gene is TRBJ2-3, the V gene TRBV12-3 or TRBV12-4; D uncertain. The CDR3 consists of 13 residues. V was clipped by 5 bases and J by 2 bases, with 8 bases between them. In nucleotides, the CDR3 is TGTGCCAGCAGTAGAAGTTTCACAGATACGCAGTATTTT. The encoded protein is CASSRSFTDTQYF.

This sequence joins TRBV7-3 and TRBJ2-7, with unresolved D. The germline V gene encodes CDR1 SGHTA and CDR2 FQGTGA. With 3 bases removed from V and 6 bases from J, the gap between germline ends came to 12 bases. The CDR3 is 13 amino acids. CDR3 coding DNA: TGTGCCAGCAGCTTGGGGTCTAAGGGCGAGCAGTACTTC. Protein product: CASSLGSKGEQYF.

V and J are TRBV15 and TRBJ2-7; a weak D match, TRBD1 (5 bases). Trimming left V 0 bases short and J 6 bases short, with 9 bases between. Germline loops: CDR1 LNHNV, CDR2 YYDKDF (reference sequence). The CDR3 loop spans 13 amino acids. The DNA for the CDR3 is TGTGCCACCAGCAGAGAAGGGGTCCTCGAGCAGTACTTC. Translation gives CATSREGVLEQYF.

This clone appeared a few times. V gene TRBV28 combines with J gene TRBJ1-5; D is ambiguous. Trimming removed 6 bases at V and 1 base at J, with 22 bases between. CDR3 size: 18 residues. The germline V gene has CDR1 MDHEN and CDR2 SYDVKM. The CDR3 loop is CASRGTRILAISNQPQHF. CDR3 DNA: TGTGCCAGCAGGGGAACGAGAATTCTGGCGATAAGCAATCAGCCCCAGCATTTT.

This clone was observed a single time. V usage is TRBV7-2 and J usage is TRBJ1-3; D not certain. The CDR3 loop spans 15 amino acids. Germline assignment: CDR1 SGHTA and CDR2 FQGNSA. V lost 1 base and J lost 4, with 11 bases in between. The CDR3 protein is CASSLEPGQGNTIYF. CDR3 sequence (DNA): TGTGCCAGCAGCTTAGAGCCGGGCCAAGGAAACACCATATATTTT.

The V gene is TRBV6-7, the J gene TRBJ2-3; 11 positions match TRBD1. TRBV6-7 belongs to the ORF category, with a function that is uncertain. Losses at the gene ends were 6 bases for V and 3 bases for J; bases not matched to a gene: 11. The CDR3 runs to 17 residues. The CDR3 reads CASSRLRDRGWTDTQYF. CDR3 coding DNA: TGTGCCAGCAGCCGACTCCGGGACAGGGGGTGGACAGATACGCAGTATTTT.

The chain recombines TRBV10-3 with TRBJ2-5, with TRBD1 matching 8 bases. This CDR3 has 14 amino acids. Losses at the gene ends were 4 bases for V and 5 bases for J; bases not matched to a gene: 6. Germline CDR1 reads ENHRY; CDR2 reads SYGVKD. The DNA of the CDR3 is TGTGCCATCAGTGGTGGACAGGGCGAGGAGACCCAGTACTTC. Its translation: CAISGGQGEETQYF.

The gene calls are TRBV12-3 or TRBV12-4 and TRBJ2-2; D remains ambiguous. CDR3 length equals 12 residues. Trimming stripped 6 bases from V and 6 bases from J, with 8 bases between. The CDR3 DNA sequence: TGTGCCAGCAGGACGGGTGCCGGGGAGCTGTTTTTT. Translating gives CASRTGAGELFF.

The chain combines TRBV30 with TRBJ2-7; 8 nucleotides line up with TRBD1. V was clipped by 4 bases and J by 3 bases; unmatched bases: 2. The CDR3 extends over 12 amino acids. Germline V gene sequence: CDR1 GTSNPN, CDR2 SVGIG (reference sequence). This CDR3 reads CAWTGGNYEQYF. CDR3 sequence (DNA): TGTGCCTGGACAGGGGGCAACTACGAGCAGTACTTC.

This sequence joins TRBV29-1 and TRBJ2-7; D perhaps matches TRBD2 (5 bases). Trimming stripped 4 bases from V and 3 bases from J, with 16 bases between. This CDR3 region has 14 residues. Germline CDR1 and CDR2: SQVTM and ANQGSEA. The CDR3 loop is CSVGTHFEIYEQYF. The CDR3 coding sequence is TGCAGCGTTGGGACTCACTTTGAAATCTACGAGCAGTACTTC.

The chain carries TRBV5-6 and TRBJ1-5; no definite D call. Trimming took 0 bases from V and 1 from J, leaving 11 bases between them. The CDR3 runs to 16 residues. Germline CDR1 reads SGHDT; CDR2 reads YYEEEE. The chain's CDR3 is CASSLVGRGSNQPQHF. The CDR3, as DNA: TGTGCCAGCAGCTTGGTCGGGCGAGGGAGCAATCAGCCCCAGCATTTT. Full variable domain (outside the CDR3, taken from reference TRBV5-6 and TRBJ1-5): DAGVTQSPTHLIKTRGQQVTLRCSPKSGHDTVSWYQQALGQGPQFIFQYYEEEERQRGNFPDRFSGHQFPNYSSELNVNALLLGDSALYLCASSLVGRGSNQPQHFGDGTRLSIL.

J is TRBJ2-3 and V is TRBV9, with 9 bases that match TRBD1. This CDR3 spans 16 amino acids. The V segment lost 3 bases and the J segment 1 base; nucleotides outside the gene matches: 6. CDR1 is SGDLS and CDR2 is YYNGEE in the germline V gene. The CDR3 region has the DNA TGTGCCAGCAGCGCTGAACGGGACAGGGGCACAGATACGCAGTATTTT. This sequence encodes CASSAERDRGTDTQYF. Full variable domain (missing parts from reference TRBV9 and TRBJ2-3): DSGVTQTPKHLITATGQRVTLRCSPRSGDLSVYWYQQSLDQGLQFLIQYYNGEERAKGNILERFSAQQFPDLHSELNLSSLELGDSALYFCASSAERDRGTDTQYFGPGTRLTVL.

The genes are TRBV28 and TRBJ1-6, with 10 bases that match TRBD1. CDR1 MDHEN and CDR2 SYDVKM come from the germline V gene. The CDR3 length is 16 residues. V was pared by 7 bases and J by 10 bases, with 13 bases of the junction left unmatched. The CDR3, as DNA: TGTGCCAGCAAGACCACCTCCGGGACAGGGGACTCACCCCTCCACTTT. Its protein product is CASKTTSGTGDSPLHF. The full variable domain, completed using reference TRBV28 and TRBJ1-6, is DVKVTQSSRYLVKRTGEKVFLECVQDMDHENMFWYRQDPGLGLRLIYFSYDVKMKEKGDIPEGYSVSREKKERFSLILESASTNQTSMYLCASKTTSGTGDSPLHFGNGTRLTVT.

This chain joins TRBV28 and TRBJ2-3; TRBD1 matches 11 bases. This CDR3 comprises 13 residues. V lost 6 bases, J lost 9 bases, and 5 bases stayed unmatched. Germline V gene sequence: CDR1 MDHEN, CDR2 SYDVKM. CDR3 region: CASRGQGADTQYF. The CDR3 DNA sequence: TGTGCCAGCAGAGGACAGGGGGCGGACACGCAGTATTTT.

The DNA of the CDR3 is TGTGCCAGCTCACCGGTAGGTCCCTATGGCTACACCTTC. Encoded protein: CASSPVGPYGYTF. The V call is TRBV18, the J call TRBJ1-2, with no clear D. Germline lookup yields CDR1 KGHSH and CDR2 LQKENI. This CDR3 has 13 amino acids. V shed 3 bases and J shed 4 bases, with 9 bases lying between them. Together with reference TRBV18 and TRBJ1-2, the CDR3 gives the full variable domain: NAGVMQNPRHLVRRRGQEARLRCSPMKGHSHVYWYRQLPEEGLKFMVYLQKENIIDESGMPKERFSAEFPKEGPSILRIQQVVRGDSAAYFCASSPVGPYGYTFGSGTRLTVV.

V usage is TRBV18 and J usage is TRBJ2-1, with a weak D call TRBD2 (7 bases). CDR1 and CDR2 from the germline V gene are KGHSH and LQKENI. Trimming took off 3 bases at V and 5 bases at J, with 17 bases between the two ends. There are 16 residues in the CDR3. CDR3 region: CASSPSRGGADNEQFF. In DNA form, the CDR3 reads TGTGCCAGCTCACCTTCTAGGGGGGGCGCGGACAATGAGCAGTTCTTC.

V is TRBV19 and J is TRBJ1-5; 8 bases are a match to TRBD1. The CDR3 length is 15 residues. The trim removed 6 bases at V and 4 bases at J, leaving 8 bases unmatched. The germline CDR1 and CDR2 sequences are LNHDA and SQIVND (reference sequence). Here the CDR3 reads CASRPDRAWNQPQHF. The DNA for the CDR3 is TGTGCCAGTAGGCCGGACAGGGCTTGGAATCAGCCCCAGCATTTT.